The 15 T cell receptor beta chains below all came from one sample that was sequenced in a study of T-cell reconstitution after alpha-beta-depleted transplantation in children. Unique molecular identifiers were incorporated when the TCRbeta library was constructed. Each CDR3 protein gets one entry after TCRdb re-called the PCR reads with MiXCR. The sample shows fewer than 400,000 distinct CDR3 sequences, roughly 21% of them seen only once. Here the sequenced sample was PBMCs, mostly from graft donor cells, taken 180 days after TCRalphabeta/CD19-depleted stem cell transplant. The receptors come from a male patient younger than 18 who had a stem cell transplant for acute lymphoblastic leukemia, so the T cells may come from the graft donor.

This clonotype was recorded once. The rearrangement joins TRBV7-6 to TRBJ1-5, with 11 bases aligning to TRBD1. Looked up from germline, CDR1 is SGHVS and CDR2 is FNYEAQ. Trimming took 5 bases from V and 6 from J; bases not matched to a gene: 9. This CDR3 comprises 16 residues. The CDR3 nucleotides are TGTGCCAGCAGCGCCCGGACAGGGGGCGCGGGTCAGCCCCAGCATTTT. Its translation: CASSARTGGAGQPQHF.

The sample holds a few counts of this clonotype. The V gene is TRBV25-1, the J gene TRBJ2-2; 10 bases align to TRBD1. The CDR3 consists of 18 residues. With V trimmed by 0 bases and J by 0 bases, 4 bases remained unmatched. Looked up from germline, CDR1 is MGHDK and CDR2 is SYGVNS. The CDR3 region has the DNA TGTGCCAGCAGTGAATATCCGGGACAGGGGACGAACACCGGGGAGCTGTTTTTT. It is translated as CASSEYPGQGTNTGELFF. Full variable domain (remainder filled in from reference TRBV25-1 and TRBJ2-2): EADIYQTPRYLVIGTGKKITLECSQTMGHDKMYWYQQDPGMELHLIHYSYGVNSTEKGDLSSESTVSRIRTEHFPLTLESARPSHTSQYLCASSEYPGQGTNTGELFFGEGSRLTVL.

The V call is TRBV10-3, the J call TRBJ2-1; TRBD2 matches at 14 bases. This CDR3 has 18 amino acids. The junction had 9 bases not matched to a gene; V was cut back by 4 bases and J by 4 bases. Germline V gene sequence: CDR1 ENHRY, CDR2 SYGVKD. The CDR3 region is CAISGDPGTSGRYNEQFF. CDR3 DNA: TGTGCCATCAGTGGGGATCCTGGGACTAGCGGGAGATACAATGAGCAGTTCTTC.

This clonotype appeared a few times. J is TRBJ2-2 and V is TRBV5-6; D is possibly TRBD1 or TRBD2 (5 bases each). Germline V gene lookup returns CDR1 SGHDT and CDR2 YYEEEE. CDR3 size: 16 residues. V gave up 1 base and J gave up 2 bases, with 12 bases separating them. The DNA of the CDR3 is TGTGCCAGCAGCTTGCAGGGAGTTTTTAACACCGGGGAGCTGTTTTTT. Translation: CASSLQGVFNTGELFF.

This chain joins TRBV27 and TRBJ1-4, with D tentatively TRBD1 (5 bases). The CDR3 extends over 17 amino acids. Trimming stripped 3 bases from V and 0 bases from J, with 14 bases between. CDR1 and CDR2 (germline): MNHEY, SMNVEV (reference sequence). As DNA, the CDR3 is TGTGCCAGCAGTTTGGGTAGGGGTTTCGCAACTAATGAAAAACTGTTTTTT. Translating gives CASSLGRGFATNEKLFF. Using reference TRBV27 and TRBJ1-4 for the parts outside the CDR3, the full variable domain is EAQVTQNPRYLITVTGKKLTVTCSQNMNHEYMSWYRQDPGLGLRQIYYSMNVEVTDKGDVPEGYKVSRKEKRNFPLILESPSPNQTSLYFCASSLGRGFATNEKLFFGSGTQLSVL.

This clonotype came up a few times. This chain connects TRBV7-9 to TRBJ2-7; D is ambiguous. Trimming pared 6 bases from V and 2 bases from J, leaving 8 bases between. The CDR3 extends over 12 amino acids. The germline CDR1 and CDR2 sequences are SEHNR and FQNEAQ (reference sequence). DNA of the CDR3: TGTGCCAGCAGAAGTTCCACCTACGAGCAGTACTTC. Translated: CASRSSTYEQYF.

This clonotype was counted only a few times. This sequence joins TRBV2 and TRBJ2-5; 10 bases are a match to TRBD2. CDR3 length equals 15 residues. Germline values: CDR1 SNHLY, CDR2 FYNNEI. V dropped 2 bases and J dropped 4; count of bases not matched to a gene: 4. The CDR3 here is CASSENSGGLETQYF. The CDR3 DNA is TGTGCCAGCAGTGAAAATAGCGGGGGGTTAGAGACCCAGTACTTC.

The chain links TRBV6-1 to TRBJ2-1; the D gene is possibly TRBD1 (6 bases). Germline V CDR1 and CDR2: MNHNS, SASEGT. V was clipped by 7 bases and J by 2 bases, with 15 bases between them. CDR3 size: 15 residues. CDR3: CASTRRGGAYNEQFF. The CDR3 nucleotides read TGTGCCAGCACCCGGAGAGGGGGTGCCTACAATGAGCAGTTCTTC.

The CDR3 DNA is TGTGCCAGCTCCCGGGCAGTAGCGGGAGGGACAGATACGCAGTATTTT. The encoded protein is CASSRAVAGGTDTQYF. This chain links TRBV6-1 with TRBJ2-3, with TRBD2 identical over 11 bases. Germline CDR1 MNHNS, CDR2 SASEGT. Germline trimming cut 8 bases from V and 3 bases from J; bases unmatched to any gene: 10. This CDR3 has 16 residues.

V usage is TRBV11-2 and J usage is TRBJ2-1, with TRBD2 matching over 13 bases. In germline, CDR1 is SGHAT, CDR2 FQNNGV. The CDR3 length is 21 residues. V shed 0 bases, J shed 0 bases, and the junction held 11 bases outside the gene matches. CDR3 residues: CASSLEGRLAGGFSSYNEQFF. The CDR3 DNA reads TGTGCCAGCAGCTTAGAGGGGAGACTAGCGGGAGGATTCAGCTCCTACAATGAGCAGTTCTTC.

The rearrangement joins TRBV27 to TRBJ2-1, with D possibly TRBD2 on 6 matching bases. Germline lookup yields CDR1 MNHEY and CDR2 SMNVEV (reference sequence). The CDR3 has 15 amino acids. Between the trimmed V and J ends, which lost 4 bases and 6 bases, there was a span of 16 bases. CDR3 sequence reads: CASSSWDRGFNEQFF. CDR3 sequence (DNA): TGTGCCAGCAGTTCCTGGGACCGGGGGTTCAATGAGCAGTTCTTC.

This chain joins TRBV9 and TRBJ2-2; D not resolved. The V gene's germline CDR1 is SGDLS and CDR2 YYNGEE. The length of the CDR3 is 17 residues. The V gene lost 4 bases and the J gene lost 4 bases, with 20 bases spanning the gap. The CDR3 region has the DNA TGTGCCAGCAGCCCCGGTCCGGTTAGCTATGGCACCGGGGAGCTGTTTTTT. Protein: CASSPGPVSYGTGELFF.

This clonotype came up a few times. The rearrangement links TRBV5-1 to TRBJ2-7; 7 nucleotides agree with TRBD1. The junction had 7 bases not matched to a gene; V was cut back by 2 bases and J by 5 bases. The V gene's germline CDR1 is SGHRS and CDR2 YFSETQ. The CDR3 is 14 amino acids. Here the CDR3 DNA reads TGCGCCAGCAGCTTAGAACAGGGGTTCCACGAGCAGTACTTC. Its translation is CASSLEQGFHEQYF.

The V gene is TRBV7-6, the J gene TRBJ2-1; D call uncertain. The germline CDR1 and CDR2 sequences are SGHVS and FNYEAQ. The length of the CDR3 is 14 residues. V lost 4 bases, J lost 5 bases, and 12 bases lay in between. CDR3 DNA sequence: TGTGCCAGCAGCTATCGGACCTTTAACAATGAGCAGTTCTTC. It codes for CASSYRTFNNEQFF.

This clonotype has ten or more counts. The rearrangement joins TRBV12-3 or TRBV12-4 to TRBJ2-7, with D maybe TRBD2 (5 bases). The length of the CDR3 is 13 residues. Between the trimmed V and J ends, which lost 0 bases and 4 bases, there was a span of 7 bases. CDR3 protein: CASSLARAYEQYF. The DNA for the CDR3 is TGTGCCAGCAGTTTAGCGCGGGCTTACGAGCAGTACTTC.